This T cell receptor (beta chain) was sequenced for a study of cytomegalovirus exposure and HLA in healthy donors. The primer mix had 60 Vbeta and 13 Jbeta primers. Clones were read by immunoSEQ multiplex PCR, and TCRdb kept only the in-frame ones, dropping some. The sample includes roughly 58,000 clones, 75% to 85% of them seen just once. The TCR comes from a human donor in good health. The sample was PBMCs.

CDR3 nucleotides: TGTGCCAGTAGTACGTCCGGGACTGCAACCTACGAGCAGTACTTC. Translating gives CASSTSGTATYEQYF. The chain combines TRBV19 with TRBJ2-7; possibly TRBD2 for D (6 bases). The V gene's germline CDR1 is LNHDA and CDR2 SQIVND (reference sequence). The CDR3 runs 15 residues. V was shortened by 4 bases and J by 2 bases, with 15 bases between the two germline ends.